This T cell receptor (beta chain) stems from a study of identical twins. Trimming removed 4 bases at V and 3 bases at J, with 9 bases between. The CDR3 is 13 residues long. The germline gives CDR1 SQVTM, CDR2 ANQGSEA. TCRdb called the 5' RACE reads again in MiXCR, with one record for every CDR3 protein. This sample carries nearly 650,000 distinct CDR3 sequences, under 8.5% of them seen once, and the ten largest clones take around 1.6%. This sample was shared with a second study, whose subject was yellow fever vaccine responses in identical twins.

The chain combines TRBV29-1 with TRBJ2-2; possibly TRBD1 for D (5 bases). This TCR was recovered from a woman aged 18-29 years in good health. The source material was PBMCs. The CDR3 here is CSVVRVDTGELFF. In DNA form, the CDR3 reads TGCAGCGTTGTCAGGGTCGACACCGGGGAGCTGTTTTTT.